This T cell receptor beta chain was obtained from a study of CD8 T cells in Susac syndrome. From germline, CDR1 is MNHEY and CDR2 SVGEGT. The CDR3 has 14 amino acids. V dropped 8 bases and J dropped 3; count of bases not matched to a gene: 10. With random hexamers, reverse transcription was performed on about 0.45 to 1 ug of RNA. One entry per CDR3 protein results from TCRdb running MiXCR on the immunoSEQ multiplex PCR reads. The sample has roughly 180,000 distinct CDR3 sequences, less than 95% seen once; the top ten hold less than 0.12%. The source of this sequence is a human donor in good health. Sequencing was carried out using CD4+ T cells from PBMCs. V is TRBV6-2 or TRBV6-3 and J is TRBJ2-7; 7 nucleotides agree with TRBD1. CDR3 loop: CASGRGLPIYEQYF. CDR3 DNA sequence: TGTGCCAGCGGAAGGGGGCTCCCCATCTACGAGCAGTACTTC.